This TCR beta chain originates from a study of control samples from healthy donors and cancer patients (TCRdb year 2020). In the case of this clone: Its specific antigen is unknown. The input lacks base qualities; no much larger clone sits a single base away.

Libraries were made using the immunoSEQ multiplex PCR assay. TCRdb holds this immuneACCESS table with in-frame rearrangements only. Some clones are missing; in checked studies, unresolved V genes explain under half, and the rest has no known cause. The sample table lists 350,000 to 450,000 clones, 75% to 95% of them with a count of one. The ten largest clonotypes hold approximately 6.3% of the sample. Material for sequencing was PBMCs. This TCR was sampled from a man aged 35-49 years with head and neck cancer.

The DNA sequence is as follows: TGTGCCAGCAGTTTACACCTCAACTCCCTCAATTCACCCCTCCACTTT. Translated, it reads CASSLHLNSLNSPLHF. Recombination connected TRBV27 to TRBJ1-6, with the D gene uncertain. Between the V and J ends, shortened by 2 bases and 7 bases respectively, the junction contains 15 bases. CDR3 length: 16 amino acids, cysteine to phenylalanine. CDR3 DNA is the only sequence kept; it has 48 bases, read in frame from the first base. Per the germline V gene (reference sequence), MNHEY is the CDR1 and SMNVEV is the CDR2.